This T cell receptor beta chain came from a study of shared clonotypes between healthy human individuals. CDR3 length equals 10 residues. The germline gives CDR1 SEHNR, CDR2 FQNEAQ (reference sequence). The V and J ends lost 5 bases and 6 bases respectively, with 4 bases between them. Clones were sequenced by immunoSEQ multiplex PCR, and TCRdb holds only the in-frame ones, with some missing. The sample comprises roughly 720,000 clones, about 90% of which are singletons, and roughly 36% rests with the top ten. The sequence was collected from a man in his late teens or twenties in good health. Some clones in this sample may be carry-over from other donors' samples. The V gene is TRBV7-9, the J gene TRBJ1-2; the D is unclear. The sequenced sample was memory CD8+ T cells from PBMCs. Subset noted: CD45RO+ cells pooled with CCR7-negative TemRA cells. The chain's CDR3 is CASSQDGYTF. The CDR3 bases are TGTGCCAGCAGCCAAGATGGCTACACCTTC.